This T cell receptor beta chain was identified in a study of blood T cell repertoires in COVID-19. The data were produced by immunoSEQ multiplex PCR, yet TCRdb's version contains in-frame clones alone and is incomplete. The sample consists of around 250,000 clones, more than 75% of them appearing once. The CDR3 contains 18 residues. V trimming: 2 bases; J trimming: 2 bases; junction bases outside the gene matches: 7. The germline CDR1 and CDR2 sequences are SGHVS and FQNEAQ. Input material: PBMCs or T cells enriched from blood (not recorded which). V is TRBV7-8 and J is TRBJ1-5; TRBD1 aligns across 12 bases. The sequence was collected from a woman aged 45-59 years who had recovered from COVID-19. CDR3 in DNA: TGTGCCAGCAGCTTATTCGGGGACAGGGGGCTTGGCAATCAGCCCCAGCATTTT. Amino acids: CASSLFGDRGLGNQPQHF.